This T cell receptor (beta chain) derives from a study of cytomegalovirus exposure and HLA in healthy donors. Study-wide results and limits: Three chains linked to CMV were shown in vitro to be specific for CMV antigens. Most sequenced TCRs were rare (though some public TCRs occurred in many donors).

This clone was counted a single time. Its cognate antigen is unknown. The assay was immunoSEQ multiplex PCR, and TCRdb's table has in-frame clones only and misses some. Altogether approximately 240,000 clones are present, 75% to 95% being singletons, with the ten largest covering approximately 1%. The origin of this receptor is a woman aged 18-35 years in good health and CMV-seronegative. Sequencing was performed on PBMCs.

In DNA form, the CDR3 reads TGTGCCAGCGGGCCAGCCTTTCAGCGGAGCGAGCAGTACTTC. Its protein product is CASGPAFQRSEQYF. V and J are TRBV5-4 and TRBJ2-7, with D maybe TRBD2 (5 bases). CDR1 and CDR2 from the germline V gene are SGHNT and YYREEE (reference sequence). V lost 7 bases to trimming and J lost 6 bases, with 20 bases between them. The CDR3 is 14 residues long.